A single sample is the source of the 27 T cell receptor beta chains below, sequenced in a study of prognosis after radiotherapy for stage I lung cancer. Researchers used two-round multiplex PCR to amplify TCR beta CDR3 starting from genomic DNA. Gene-specific TRBV and TRBJ primers were used in PCR round one. TCRdb processed the multiplex PCR reads anew with MiXCR; each CDR3 protein has one entry. The table shows roughly 13,000 distinct CDR3 sequences, with less than 45% occurring only once. The sample in question was PBMCs, obtained before or after stereotactic body radiation therapy (not recorded which). These receptors all stem from a donor aged 50 or older with non-small cell lung cancer.

The chain employs TRBV20-1 and TRBJ1-1, with TRBD1 matching over 7 bases. V trimming: 4 bases; J trimming: 0 bases; junction bases outside the gene matches: 8. Germline CDR1 is DFQATT and CDR2 is SNEGSKA (reference sequence). CDR3 length: 15 residues. DNA of the CDR3: TGCAGTGCTACGGCACAGGGGACCATGAACACTGAAGCTTTCTTT. Protein: CSATAQGTMNTEAFF.

This clonotype was seen at least ten times. The chain couples TRBV7-8 to TRBJ2-5; 9 nucleotides line up with TRBD2. V trimming: 1 base; J trimming: 5 bases; junction bases outside the gene matches: 8. Per the germline V gene, CDR1 is SGHVS and CDR2 is FQNEAQ. This CDR3 is built from 16 residues. CDR3 DNA sequence: TGTGCCAGCAGCTTAGGGGGCGGGGGGGCCCCTGAGACCCAGTACTTC. Amino acid sequence: CASSLGGGGAPETQYF.

V is TRBV6-1 and J is TRBJ2-1; TRBD1 matches at 10 bases. Germline V gene data show CDR1 as MNHNS and CDR2 as SASEGT. V dropped 4 bases and J dropped 2; count of bases not matched to a gene: 8. The CDR3 has 17 residues. The chain's CDR3 is CASSVSGTGVAYNEQFF. The CDR3 nucleotides read TGTGCCAGCAGTGTCTCGGGGACAGGGGTGGCCTACAATGAGCAGTTCTTC.

As concerns this clonotype: A much larger clone lies one base from this, so it may be a read error. The chain combines TRBV6-2 or TRBV6-3 with TRBJ2-4; TRBD1 matches 8 bases. The CDR3 sequence is 14 residues long. Germline values: CDR1 MNHEY, CDR2 SVGEGT. The DNA for the CDR3 is TGTGCCAGCAGTGCTGACAGGGGCCAAAACTTTCAGTACTTC. This gives the protein CASSADRGQNFQYF.

Sample share makes this clonotype medium-sized. The J gene is TRBJ1-5, the V gene TRBV11-2; D is unresolved. CDR3 length: 17 residues. Germline assignment: CDR1 SGHAT and CDR2 FQNNGV. V shed 0 bases and J shed 0 bases, with 12 bases lying between them. The CDR3 region is CASSLDMVVYSNQPQHF. The CDR3 DNA reads as TGTGCCAGCAGCTTAGATATGGTGGTCTATAGCAATCAGCCCCAGCATTTT.

There are many counts of this clonotype. The chain uses TRBV15 and TRBJ2-5; the D gene is possibly TRBD1 (6 bases). V was clipped by 2 bases and J by 5 bases, with 6 bases between them. Germline V CDR1 and CDR2: LNHNV, YYDKDF (reference sequence). CDR3 length: 12 amino acids. The CDR3 region is CATSRQGETQYF. DNA of the CDR3: TGTGCCACCAGCAGACAGGGGGAGACCCAGTACTTC.

Comment on this clonotype: A read error likely explains this, since a far larger clone differs by one base. The CDR3 loop reads CASTLEDSDSDYYTF. CDR3 coding DNA: TGTGCCAGCACCCTGGAGGACTCGGACAGCGATTACTACACCTTC. This chain connects TRBV6-4 to TRBJ1-2; maybe TRBD1 (6 bases). CDR1 MRHNA and CDR2 SNTAGT come from the germline V gene. V was trimmed by 7 bases and J by 10 bases, leaving 25 bases between them. This CDR3 contains 15 residues.

By sample share, this clonotype is medium-sized (0.01 to 0.1%). This chain links TRBV24-1 with TRBJ1-5, with D possibly TRBD1 on 5 matching bases. This CDR3 spans 12 amino acids. Germline V CDR1 and CDR2: KGHDR, SFDVKD. Trimming took 10 bases from V and 5 from J, leaving 11 bases between them. In DNA, the CDR3 is TGTGCCACAGCCCGAGGGGATCAGCCCCAGCATTTT. Protein product: CATARGDQPQHF.

Ten or more counts support this clonotype. The chain links TRBV30 to TRBJ1-1; tentative D call: TRBD1 (6 bases). This CDR3 has 11 residues. The V gene lost 6 bases and the J gene lost 4 bases, with 9 bases spanning the gap. The V gene's germline CDR1 is GTSNPN and CDR2 SVGIG (reference sequence). CDR3 nucleotides: TGTGCCTGTCACAGGGCCACTGAAGCTTTCTTT. Translation: CACHRATEAFF.

The chain couples TRBV28 to TRBJ1-5, with D hard to call. In germline, CDR1 is MDHEN, CDR2 SYDVKM. V gave up 6 bases and J gave up 2 bases, with 20 bases separating them. This CDR3 region has 17 residues. The chain's CDR3 is CASREAHPRFGNQPQHF. The CDR3, as DNA: TGTGCCAGCAGGGAAGCACACCCGCGGTTTGGCAATCAGCCCCAGCATTTT.

This clonotype came up many times. The rearrangement uses TRBV5-6 and TRBJ1-2, with TRBD1 identical over 7 bases. From germline, CDR1 is SGHDT and CDR2 YYEEEE. J was trimmed by 3 bases and V by 4 bases; bases with no gene match: 6. The CDR3 is 14 residues long. The CDR3 region is CASSRRQGDYGYTF. The CDR3 region has the DNA TGTGCCAGCAGCCGAAGACAGGGTGACTATGGCTACACCTTC.

Turning to this clonotype: Likely a read error: the CDR3 ends without its conserved phenylalanine or tryptophan. The genes are TRBV20-1 and TRBJ2-1; 10 nucleotides line up with TRBD1. This CDR3 is 14 amino acids long. Trimming at V came to 6 bases and at J to 5 bases, leaving 7 bases not matched to a gene. Germline V gene data show CDR1 as DFQATT and CDR2 as SNEGSKA (reference sequence). CDR3 residues: CSATGGMVDNEQFL. CDR3 DNA sequence: TGCAGTGCGACAGGGGGCATGGTCGACAATGAGCAGTTCCTC.

This clonotype turned up a few times. This chain connects TRBV11-1 to TRBJ2-1, with D hard to call. V lost 4 bases, J lost 9 bases, and 16 bases lay in between. This CDR3 comprises 14 residues. CDR1 SGHAT and CDR2 FQDESV come from the germline V gene (reference sequence). CDR3 sequence: CASSYDPRFGEQFF. The DNA of the CDR3 is TGTGCCAGCAGCTACGACCCGCGCTTTGGTGAGCAGTTCTTC.

V usage is TRBV20-1 and J usage is TRBJ2-3; 8 bases are shared with TRBD2. Looked up from germline, CDR1 is DFQATT and CDR2 is SNEGSKA (reference sequence). This CDR3 is 12 amino acids long. CDR3 nucleotides: TGCGGCTCGGGAGGGCCGACAGATACGCAGTATTTT. It codes for CGSGGPTDTQYF.

As for this clonotype: At one of its ends the junction is not consistent with the germline gene, which may arise from a read error. This chain links TRBV5-8 with TRBJ2-7; maybe TRBD2 (5 bases). Germline V CDR1 and CDR2: SGHTS, YDEGEE. CDR3 length: 16 residues. CDR3 sequence: CASTVRTRVLNYDQYF. As DNA, the CDR3 is TGTGCCAGCACTGTTCGCACGCGGGTGTTAAACTACGATCAGTACTTC.

This clonotype was observed many times. DNA for the CDR3: TGTGCCAGCAGCCGGGGACTAGCGGCAGATACGCAGTATTTT. It codes for CASSRGLAADTQYF. The V gene is TRBV3-1, the J gene TRBJ2-3; 11 bases align to TRBD2. The CDR3 covers 14 residues. The junction had 1 base not matched to a gene; V was cut back by 4 bases and J by 4 bases. Germline V CDR1 and CDR2: LGHDT, YNNKEL (reference sequence).

On this clonotype itself: Relative to the germline gene, one junction end is altered; a read error may explain this. CDR3 bases: TGTTCCAGCAGTGGGACAGTGCCTGCGAGCAATCAGCCCCAGCATTTT. Amino acids: CSSSGTVPASNQPQHF. This chain uses TRBV6-2 or TRBV6-3 with TRBJ1-5; 7 nucleotides line up with TRBD1. This CDR3 has 16 amino acids. Looked up from germline, CDR1 is MNHEY and CDR2 is SVGEGT.

With respect to this clonotype: Relative to the germline gene, one junction end is altered; a read error may explain this. The V and J genes are TRBV6-1 and TRBJ1-6; the match to TRBD1 covers 7 bases. The CDR3 consists of 15 residues. The germline V gene encodes CDR1 MNHNS and CDR2 SASEGT. CDR3 nucleotides: TGTGCCAGCAAACCGACCGGGCAGGGGGATTCACCCATCCACTTT. It specifies CASKPTGQGDSPIHF.

This clonotype showed up just once. The junction departs from the called germline gene at one end, perhaps through a read error. The rearrangement joins TRBV6-2 or TRBV6-3 to TRBJ2-1; D uncertain. CDR1 is MNHEY, CDR2 SVGEGT, per germline. This CDR3 is built from 16 residues. The CDR3 here is CAGSELRPSIYNEQFF. CDR3 in DNA: TGTGCCGGCAGTGAATTGCGGCCTAGTATCTACAATGAGCAGTTCTTC.

The rearrangement uses TRBV6-5 and TRBJ2-1; D is perhaps TRBD2 (7 bases). This CDR3 has 14 residues. CDR1 and CDR2 from the germline V gene are MNHEY and SVGAGI. The germline V and J ends were trimmed by 2 bases and 7 bases, with 12 bases remaining between them. The CDR3 DNA reads as TGTGCCAGCAGTTACCGGGGGGCCCAAAATGAGCAGTTCTTC. It yields the protein CASSYRGAQNEQFF.

This clonotype showed up many times. The chain combines TRBV9 with TRBJ2-3; 8 bases align to TRBD1. Per the germline V gene, CDR1 is SGDLS and CDR2 is YYNGEE. V shed 6 bases, J shed 0 bases, and the junction held 6 bases outside the gene matches. This CDR3 has 15 residues. In DNA, the CDR3 is TGTGCCAGCAAGGCAGGGGGCTATAGCACAGATACGCAGTATTTT. This translates into CASKAGGYSTDTQYF. Full variable domain (rest looked up from reference TRBV9 and TRBJ2-3): DSGVTQTPKHLITATGQRVTLRCSPRSGDLSVYWYQQSLDQGLQFLIQYYNGEERAKGNILERFSAQQFPDLHSELNLSSLELGDSALYFCASKAGGYSTDTQYFGPGTRLTVL.

About this clonotype itself: A much larger clone is a single base away; this may be a read error. V is TRBV7-9 and J is TRBJ2-1, with D perhaps matching TRBD2 (5 bases). CDR1 is SEHNR and CDR2 is FQNEAQ in the germline V gene (reference sequence). CDR3 length equals 14 residues. The CDR3 DNA follows: TGTGCCAGCAGCTTTTCCGGGAACGACAATGAGCAGCTCTTC. This gives the protein CASSFSGNDNEQLF.

This rearrangement joins TRBV2 to TRBJ1-6; 8 bases line up with TRBD1. The CDR3 covers 13 residues. The V gene's germline CDR1 is SNHLY and CDR2 FYNNEI. With V trimmed by 6 bases and J by 16 bases, 11 bases remained unmatched. The CDR3 is CASSDGQGGQLHF. CDR3 nucleotide sequence: TGTGCCAGCAGCGACGGACAGGGAGGACAACTCCACTTT. Full variable domain (rest looked up from reference TRBV2 and TRBJ1-6): EPEVTQTPSHQVTQMGQEVILRCVPISNHLYFYWYRQILGQKVEFLVSFYNNEISEKSEIFDDQFSVERPDGSNFTLKIRSTKLEDSAMYFCASSDGQGGQLHFGNGTRLTVT.

The sample holds many counts of this clonotype. The chain recombines TRBV4-1 with TRBJ2-2, with 9 bases matching TRBD1. Trimming cost V 0 bases and J 1 base; bases outside gene matches: 3. Germline CDR1 and CDR2: MGHRA and YSYEKL. This CDR3 region has 17 residues. As DNA, the CDR3 is TGCGCCAGCAGCCAAGAGGAGGGACAGGGGAACACCGGGGAGCTGTTTTTT. This translates into CASSQEEGQGNTGELFF.

By proportion, this clonotype is medium-sized. The V call is TRBV28, the J call TRBJ2-3; D is perhaps TRBD2 (5 bases). V lost 5 bases to trimming and J lost 5 bases, with 17 bases between them. There are 15 residues in the CDR3. The V gene's germline CDR1 is MDHEN and CDR2 SYDVKM. CDR3 nucleotides: TGTGCCAGCAGTAACGGGAAGCAGCCAAAAGATACGCAGTATTTT. Residues: CASSNGKQPKDTQYF.

This clonotype came up many times. V usage is TRBV24-1 and J usage is TRBJ1-5; D gene uncertain. Germline loops: CDR1 KGHDR, CDR2 SFDVKD. The CDR3 contains 14 residues. The ends were cut back, 2 bases at V and 2 bases at J, with 6 bases in the middle. Here the CDR3 DNA reads TGTGCCACCAGTGATTCCACTCGCAATCAGCCCCAGCATTTT. The encoded protein is CATSDSTRNQPQHF.

The table lists this clonotype with many counts. V and J are TRBV7-8 and TRBJ1-2; tentative D call: TRBD1 (6 bases). Germline V gives CDR1 SGHVS, CDR2 FQNEAQ. Trimming took 5 bases from V and 4 from J, leaving 8 bases between them. The CDR3 covers 12 residues. CDR3 amino acids: CASSQDSYGYTF. The CDR3 DNA follows: TGTGCCAGCAGCCAGGACAGCTATGGCTACACCTTC.